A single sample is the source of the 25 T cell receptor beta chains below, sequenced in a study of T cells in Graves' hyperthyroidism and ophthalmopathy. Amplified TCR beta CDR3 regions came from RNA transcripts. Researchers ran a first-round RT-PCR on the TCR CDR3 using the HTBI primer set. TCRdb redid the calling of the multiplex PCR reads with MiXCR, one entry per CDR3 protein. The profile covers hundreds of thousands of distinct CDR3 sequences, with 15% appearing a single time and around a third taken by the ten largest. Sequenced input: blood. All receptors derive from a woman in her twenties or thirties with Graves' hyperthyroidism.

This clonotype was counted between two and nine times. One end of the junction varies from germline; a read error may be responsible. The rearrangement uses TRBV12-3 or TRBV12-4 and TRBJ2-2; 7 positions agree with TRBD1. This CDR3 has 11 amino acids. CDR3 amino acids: CASSSPGTAVF. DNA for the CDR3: TGTGCCAGCAGTTCTCCCGGGACAGCTGTTTTT.

The CDR3 protein is CASPNGGAVDYGYTF. CDR3 nucleotides: TGCGCCAGCCCAAATGGGGGGGCCGTGGACTATGGCTACACCTTC. The V and J genes are TRBV5-1 and TRBJ1-2; a weak D match, TRBD1 (6 bases). Trimming stripped 7 bases from V and 3 bases from J, with 19 bases between. This CDR3 spans 15 amino acids. Germline CDR1 reads SGHRS; CDR2 reads YFSETQ. The whole variable domain, remainder taken from reference TRBV5-1 and TRBJ1-2, is KAGVTQTPRYLIKTRGQQVTLSCSPISGHRSVSWYQQTPGQGLQFLFEYFSETQRNKGNFPGRFSGRQFSNSRSEMNVSTLELGDSALYLCASPNGGAVDYGYTFGSGTRLTVV.

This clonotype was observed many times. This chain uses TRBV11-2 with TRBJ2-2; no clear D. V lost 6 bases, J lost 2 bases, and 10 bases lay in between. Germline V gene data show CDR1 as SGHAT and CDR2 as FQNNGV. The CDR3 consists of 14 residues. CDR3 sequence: CASSSDSNTGELFF. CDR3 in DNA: TGTGCCAGCAGTTCCGACTCAAACACCGGGGAGCTGTTTTTT.

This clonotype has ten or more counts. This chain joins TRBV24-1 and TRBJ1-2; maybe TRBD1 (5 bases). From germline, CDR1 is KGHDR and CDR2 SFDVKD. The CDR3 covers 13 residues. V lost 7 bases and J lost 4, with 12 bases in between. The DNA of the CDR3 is TGTGCCACCAGCTCAGGGAGCACCTATGGCTACACCTTC. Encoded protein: CATSSGSTYGYTF.

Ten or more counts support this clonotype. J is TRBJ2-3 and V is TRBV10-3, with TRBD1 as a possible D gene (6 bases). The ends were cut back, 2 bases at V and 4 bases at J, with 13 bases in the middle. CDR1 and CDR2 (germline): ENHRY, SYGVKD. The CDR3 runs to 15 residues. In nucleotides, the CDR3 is TGTGCCATCAGTGAGACGAGGGGGTGGGCAGATACGCAGTATTTT. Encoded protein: CAISETRGWADTQYF.

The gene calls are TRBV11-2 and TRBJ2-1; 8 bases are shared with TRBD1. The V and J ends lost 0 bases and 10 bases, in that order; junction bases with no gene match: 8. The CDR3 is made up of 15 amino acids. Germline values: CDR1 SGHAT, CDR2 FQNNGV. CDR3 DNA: TGTGCCAGCAGCTTAGATCAGACAGGGGTCTGGGAGCAGTTCTTC. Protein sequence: CASSLDQTGVWEQFF.

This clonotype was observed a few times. The CDR3 sequence: CATNHRVTDTQYF. As DNA, the CDR3 is TGTGCCACCAACCACCGGGTGACAGATACGCAGTATTTT. This chain uses TRBV19 with TRBJ2-3; D not resolved. CDR1 and CDR2 from the germline V gene are LNHDA and SQIVND (reference sequence). The CDR3 runs to 13 residues. The germline V and J ends were trimmed by 10 bases and 3 bases, with 14 bases remaining between them.

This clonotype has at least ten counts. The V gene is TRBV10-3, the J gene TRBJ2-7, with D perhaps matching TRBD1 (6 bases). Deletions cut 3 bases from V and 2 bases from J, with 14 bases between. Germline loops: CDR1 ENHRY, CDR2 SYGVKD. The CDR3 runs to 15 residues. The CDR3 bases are TGTGCCATCAGTGATGACAGGAGGCCCACCTACGAGCAGTACTTC. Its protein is CAISDDRRPTYEQYF.

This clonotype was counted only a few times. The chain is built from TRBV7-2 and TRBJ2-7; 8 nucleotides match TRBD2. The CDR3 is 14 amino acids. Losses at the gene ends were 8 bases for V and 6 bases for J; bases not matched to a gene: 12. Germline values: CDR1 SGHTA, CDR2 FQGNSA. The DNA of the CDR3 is TGTGCCAGCGGGCCACCGGGACTAGTGTCCGAGCAGTACTTC. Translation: CASGPPGLVSEQYF.

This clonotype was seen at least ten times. CDR3 nucleotide sequence: TGTGCCAGCACCCCAACCGGGACAGGGTACAATGAGCAGTTCTTC. Protein: CASTPTGTGYNEQFF. The chain recombines TRBV28 with TRBJ2-1, with 9 bases lining up with TRBD1. Trimming cost V 7 bases and J 4 bases; bases outside gene matches: 8. CDR3 length: 15 residues. Per germline, CDR1 MDHEN and CDR2 SYDVKM.

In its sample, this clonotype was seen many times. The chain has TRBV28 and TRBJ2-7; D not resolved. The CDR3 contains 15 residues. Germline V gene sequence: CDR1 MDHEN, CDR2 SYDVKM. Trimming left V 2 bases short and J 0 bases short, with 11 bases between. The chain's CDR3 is CASSLGQVPSYEQYF. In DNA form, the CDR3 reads TGTGCCAGCAGTTTAGGTCAGGTTCCCTCCTACGAGCAGTACTTC.

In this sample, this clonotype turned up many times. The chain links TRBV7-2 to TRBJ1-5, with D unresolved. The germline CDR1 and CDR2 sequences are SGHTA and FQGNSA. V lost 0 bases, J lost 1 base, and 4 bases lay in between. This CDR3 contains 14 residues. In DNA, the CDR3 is TGTGCCAGCAGCTTAGCCACAAGCAATCAGCCCCAGCATTTT. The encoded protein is CASSLATSNQPQHF.

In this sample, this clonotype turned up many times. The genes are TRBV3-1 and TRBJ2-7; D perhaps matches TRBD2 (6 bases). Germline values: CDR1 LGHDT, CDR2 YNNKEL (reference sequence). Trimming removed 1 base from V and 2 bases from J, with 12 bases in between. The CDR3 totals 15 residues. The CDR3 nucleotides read TGTGCCAGCAGCCAAGCGGCAGGGAGGACCTACGAGCAGTACTTC. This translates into CASSQAAGRTYEQYF.

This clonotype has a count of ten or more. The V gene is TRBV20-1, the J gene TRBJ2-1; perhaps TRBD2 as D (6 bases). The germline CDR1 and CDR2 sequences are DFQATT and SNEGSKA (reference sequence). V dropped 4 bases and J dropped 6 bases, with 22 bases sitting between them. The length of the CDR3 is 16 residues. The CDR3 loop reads CSATRGGSRGSNEQFF. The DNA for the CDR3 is TGCAGTGCTACCCGTGGAGGTAGCCGGGGGAGCAATGAGCAGTTCTTC.

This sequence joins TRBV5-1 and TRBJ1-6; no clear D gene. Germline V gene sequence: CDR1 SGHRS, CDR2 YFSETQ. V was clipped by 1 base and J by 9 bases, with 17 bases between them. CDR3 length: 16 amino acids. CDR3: CASSLLLREEGSPLHF. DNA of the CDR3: TGCGCCAGCAGCTTGTTGTTACGGGAAGAAGGTTCACCCCTCCACTTT.

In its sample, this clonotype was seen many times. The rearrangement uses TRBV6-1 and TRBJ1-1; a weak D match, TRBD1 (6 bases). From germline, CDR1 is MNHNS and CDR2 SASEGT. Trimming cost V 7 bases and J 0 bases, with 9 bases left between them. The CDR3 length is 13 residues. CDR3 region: CASKTGMNTEAFF. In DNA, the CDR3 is TGTGCCAGCAAGACAGGCATGAACACTGAAGCTTTCTTT.

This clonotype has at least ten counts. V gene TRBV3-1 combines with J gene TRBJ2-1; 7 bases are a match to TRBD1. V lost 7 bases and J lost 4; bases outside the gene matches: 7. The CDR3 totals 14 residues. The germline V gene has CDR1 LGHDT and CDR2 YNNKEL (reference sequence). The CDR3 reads CASTSRQGYNEQFF. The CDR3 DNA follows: TGTGCCAGCACCTCAAGACAGGGTTACAATGAGCAGTTCTTC.

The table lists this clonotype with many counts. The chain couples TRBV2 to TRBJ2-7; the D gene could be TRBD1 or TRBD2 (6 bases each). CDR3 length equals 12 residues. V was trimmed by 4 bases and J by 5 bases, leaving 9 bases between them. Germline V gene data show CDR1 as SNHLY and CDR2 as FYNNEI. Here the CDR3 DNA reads TGTGCCAGCAGTGTAGGGGGGAACGAGCAGTACTTC. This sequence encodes CASSVGGNEQYF.

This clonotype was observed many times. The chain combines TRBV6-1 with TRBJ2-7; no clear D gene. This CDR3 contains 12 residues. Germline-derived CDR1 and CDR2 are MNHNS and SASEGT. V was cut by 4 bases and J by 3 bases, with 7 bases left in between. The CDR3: CASSVDHYEQYF. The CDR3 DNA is TGTGCCAGCAGTGTTGACCACTACGAGCAGTACTTC.

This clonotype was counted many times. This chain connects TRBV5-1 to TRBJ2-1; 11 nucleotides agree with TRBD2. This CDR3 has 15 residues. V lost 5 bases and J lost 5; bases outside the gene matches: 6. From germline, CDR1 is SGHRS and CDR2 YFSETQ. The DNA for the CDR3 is TGCGCCAGCAGGTACGGACTAGCGGGTAACAATGAGCAGTTCTTC. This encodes CASRYGLAGNNEQFF.

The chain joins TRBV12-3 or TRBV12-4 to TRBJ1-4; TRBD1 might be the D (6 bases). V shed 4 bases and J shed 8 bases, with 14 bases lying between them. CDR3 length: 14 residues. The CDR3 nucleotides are TGTGCCAGCAGTTCTCAGGGGTTAGGGGAAAAACTGTTTTTT. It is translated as CASSSQGLGEKLFF.

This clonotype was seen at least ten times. The CDR3 nucleotides read TGTGCCAGCATGAGCCAGGGGCGCAGCTCCTACGAGCAGTACTTC. It specifies CASMSQGRSSYEQYF. The chain carries TRBV2 and TRBJ2-7; D might be TRBD1 (6 bases). V lost 7 bases and J lost 0, with 16 bases in between. Germline V gene lookup returns CDR1 SNHLY and CDR2 FYNNEI. The CDR3 runs to 15 residues.

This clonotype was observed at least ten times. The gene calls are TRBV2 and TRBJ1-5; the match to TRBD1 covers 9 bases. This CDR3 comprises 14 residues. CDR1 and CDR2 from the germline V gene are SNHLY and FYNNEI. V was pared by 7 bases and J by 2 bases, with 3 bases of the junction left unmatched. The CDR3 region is CASTWTGGNQPQHF. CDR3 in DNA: TGTGCCAGCACATGGACAGGGGGCAATCAGCCCCAGCATTTT. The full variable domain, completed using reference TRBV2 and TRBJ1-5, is EPEVTQTPSHQVTQMGQEVILRCVPISNHLYFYWYRQILGQKVEFLVSFYNNEISEKSEIFDDQFSVERPDGSNFTLKIRSTKLEDSAMYFCASTWTGGNQPQHFGDGTRLSIL.

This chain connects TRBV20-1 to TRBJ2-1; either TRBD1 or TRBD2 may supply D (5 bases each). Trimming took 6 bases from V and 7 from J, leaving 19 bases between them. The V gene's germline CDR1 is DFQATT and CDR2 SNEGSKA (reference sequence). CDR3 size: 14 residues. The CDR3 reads CSATVHGTINEQFF. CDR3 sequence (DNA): TGCAGTGCGACCGTCCACGGGACGATAAATGAGCAGTTCTTC.

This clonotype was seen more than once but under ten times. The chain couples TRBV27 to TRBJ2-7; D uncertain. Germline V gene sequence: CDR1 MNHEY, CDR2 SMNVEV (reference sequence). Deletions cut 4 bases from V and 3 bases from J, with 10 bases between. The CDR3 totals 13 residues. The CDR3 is CASSSAVRYEQYF. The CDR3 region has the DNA TGTGCCAGCAGTTCCGCTGTACGCTACGAGCAGTACTTC.